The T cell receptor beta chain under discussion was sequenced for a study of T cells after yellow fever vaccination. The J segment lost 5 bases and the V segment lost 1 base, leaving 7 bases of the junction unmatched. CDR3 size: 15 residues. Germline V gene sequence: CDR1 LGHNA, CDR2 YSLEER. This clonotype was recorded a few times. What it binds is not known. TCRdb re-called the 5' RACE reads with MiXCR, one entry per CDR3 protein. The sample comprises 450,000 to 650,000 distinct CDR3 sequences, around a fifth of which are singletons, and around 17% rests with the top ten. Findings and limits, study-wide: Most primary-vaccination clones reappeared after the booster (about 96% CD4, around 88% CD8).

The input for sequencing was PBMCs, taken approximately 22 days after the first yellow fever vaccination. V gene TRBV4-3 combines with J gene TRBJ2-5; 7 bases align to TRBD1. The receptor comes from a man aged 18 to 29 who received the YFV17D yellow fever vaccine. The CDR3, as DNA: TGCGCCAGCAGCCAAGGACCGACAGGGATGGAGACCCAGTACTTC. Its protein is CASSQGPTGMETQYF.